Listed below are T cell receptor beta chains from one sample, sequenced in a study of PD-1 blockade in classical Hodgkin lymphoma. Data came from immunoSEQ multiplex PCR; TCRdb stores just in-frame clones and leaves some out. This table holds tens of thousands of clones, around 81% found once. The specimen was peripheral blood mononuclear cells (PBMCs), collected before the second cycle of nivolumab. All receptors come from a human donor with classical Hodgkin lymphoma. Each CDR3 is given with its conserved first and last residue. Each record gives: clone size, D gene, J gene, V gene, CDR3 DNA, CDR3 protein. The D gene is left open where the match is weak. Where a row states a size, it is once, few, many or the class of an expanded clone; other rows omit it.

clone size: -
D gene: -
J gene: TRBJ2-1
V gene: TRBV28
CDR3 DNA: TGTGCCAGCAGTAAGTTGGGTTGGGACTCGGATACATACAATGAGCAGTTCTTC
CDR3 protein: CASSKLGWDSDTYNEQFF

clone size: -
D gene: TRBD1
J gene: TRBJ2-5
V gene: TRBV4-2
CDR3 DNA: TGTGCCAGCAGCCAATCGGGACAGGGTGAAGAGACCCAGTACTTC
CDR3 protein: CASSQSGQGEETQYF

clone size: -
D gene: -
J gene: TRBJ2-2
V gene: TRBV27
CDR3 DNA: TGTGCCAGCAGGAAGGTCGATGAGCTGTTTTTT
CDR3 protein: CASRKVDELFF

clone size: once
D gene: -
J gene: TRBJ2-2
V gene: TRBV19
CDR3 DNA: TGTGCCAGTAGTATAGTTTTCCCCCCCGGGGAGCTGTTTTTT
CDR3 protein: CASSIVFPPGELFF

clone size: -
D gene: -
J gene: TRBJ1-4
V gene: TRBV29-1
CDR3 DNA: TGCAGCGCGGGAGGTGTGGGCGAAAAACTGTTTTTT
CDR3 protein: CSAGGVGEKLFF

clone size: -
D gene: -
J gene: TRBJ2-7
V gene: TRBV29-1
CDR3 DNA: TGCAGCGCTTTGACTCTGGCTCCCTACGAGCAGTACTTC
CDR3 protein: CSALTLAPYEQYF

clone size: -
D gene: -
J gene: TRBJ1-4
V gene: TRBV30
CDR3 DNA: TGTGCCTGGAGTTGGAGACAACTGGGGACTCCGAATGAAAAACTGTTTTTT
CDR3 protein: CAWSWRQLGTPNEKLFF

clone size: once
D gene: TRBD2
J gene: TRBJ2-7
V gene: TRBV5-1
CDR3 DNA: TGCGCCAGCCGACTAGCGGGGGGAACCTACGAGCAGTACTTC
CDR3 protein: CASRLAGGTYEQYF

clone size: -
D gene: -
J gene: TRBJ2-5
V gene: TRBV5-1
CDR3 DNA: TGCGCCAGCAGCATCCGATCCGACTCAGCTCAAGAGACCCAGTACTTC
CDR3 protein: CASSIRSDSAQETQYF

clone size: once
D gene: -
J gene: TRBJ2-1
V gene: TRBV18
CDR3 DNA: TGTGCCAGCTCACCGGGACTACGTTGGCTACAGGGGGATGAGCAGTTCTTC
CDR3 protein: CASSPGLRWLQGDEQFF

clone size: -
D gene: -
J gene: TRBJ2-3
V gene: TRBV5-6
CDR3 DNA: TGTGCCAGCAGCTTGGATGGTTTAGATACGCAGTATTTT
CDR3 protein: CASSLDGLDTQYF

clone size: -
D gene: -
J gene: TRBJ1-1
V gene: TRBV6-5
CDR3 DNA: TGTGCCAGCAGTTACAGGGCCCACACTGAAGCTTTCTTT
CDR3 protein: CASSYRAHTEAFF

clone size: -
D gene: -
J gene: TRBJ2-7
V gene: TRBV15
CDR3 DNA: TGTGCCACCAGCAGAGTTGCGGGATGGGAGCAGTACTTC
CDR3 protein: CATSRVAGWEQYF

clone size: -
D gene: -
J gene: TRBJ1-1
V gene: TRBV6-1
CDR3 DNA: TGTGCCAGCAGTACTCGGGCGGGGCTCGGGACTGAAGCTTTCTTT
CDR3 protein: CASSTRAGLGTEAFF

clone size: -
D gene: -
J gene: TRBJ2-1
V gene: TRBV6-1
CDR3 DNA: TGTGCCAGCAGAGAGGCGGAGGGAACGGGCAATGAGCAGTTCTTC
CDR3 protein: CASREAEGTGNEQFF

clone size: -
D gene: -
J gene: TRBJ2-4
V gene: TRBV20-1
CDR3 DNA: TGCAGTGCTGTGGCCAAAAACATTCAGTACTTC
CDR3 protein: CSAVAKNIQYF

clone size: -
D gene: -
J gene: TRBJ1-2
V gene: TRBV4-1
CDR3 DNA: TGCGCCAGCAGCCAAGAGGGCGGGGGGGGAGCCGGGGCTTTCAACTATGGCTACACCTTC
CDR3 protein: CASSQEGGGGAGAFNYGYTF

clone size: -
D gene: -
J gene: TRBJ2-1
V gene: TRBV15
CDR3 DNA: TGTGCCACCAGCCCTGGGGAGATGGAGCAGTTCTTC
CDR3 protein: CATSPGEMEQFF

clone size: -
D gene: -
J gene: TRBJ1-4
V gene: TRBV6-5
CDR3 DNA: TGTGCCAGCAGGGGGACGACAACTAATGAAAAACTGTTTTTT
CDR3 protein: CASRGTTTNEKLFF

clone size: -
D gene: TRBD2
J gene: TRBJ2-1
V gene: TRBV5-5
CDR3 DNA: TGTGCCAGCAGCTACTGGACTAGCGGGAGGTTCAATGAGCAGTTCTTC
CDR3 protein: CASSYWTSGRFNEQFF

clone size: -
D gene: -
J gene: TRBJ1-1
V gene: TRBV7-3
CDR3 DNA: TGTGCCAGCAGCTCGGGACAACCGAACACTGAAGCTTTCTTT
CDR3 protein: CASSSGQPNTEAFF

clone size: -
D gene: TRBD1
J gene: TRBJ1-1
V gene: TRBV6-4
CDR3 DNA: TGTGCCAGCAGTGCAACCACAGGGGGCAGTGAAGCTTTCTTT
CDR3 protein: CASSATTGGSEAFF

clone size: -
D gene: -
J gene: TRBJ1-1
V gene: TRBV19
CDR3 DNA: TGTGCCAGTAGTACCCGATCGGGGGGTTACAACACTGAAGCTTTCTTT
CDR3 protein: CASSTRSGGYNTEAFF

clone size: -
D gene: -
J gene: TRBJ1-2
V gene: TRBV20-1
CDR3 DNA: TGCAGTTCAGGGGTCTATGGCTACACCTTC
CDR3 protein: CSSGVYGYTF

clone size: -
D gene: -
J gene: TRBJ2-1
V gene: TRBV11-2
CDR3 DNA: TGTGCCAGCAGCGTAAGACGACAGTACTACAATGAGCAGTTCTTC
CDR3 protein: CASSVRRQYYNEQFF

clone size: -
D gene: -
J gene: TRBJ1-4
V gene: TRBV4-1
CDR3 DNA: TGCGCCAGCACCCAAGATTACGGGGGCGGTGAAAAACTGTTTTTT
CDR3 protein: CASTQDYGGGEKLFF

clone size: -
D gene: TRBD2
J gene: TRBJ2-3
V gene: TRBV9
CDR3 DNA: TGTGCCAGCAGCGCAGAAACGGGACTAGTGGCTGATACGCAGTATTTT
CDR3 protein: CASSAETGLVADTQYF

clone size: -
D gene: -
J gene: TRBJ2-7
V gene: TRBV5-1
CDR3 DNA: TGCGCCAGCAGTGCGGAGGTTGAACCCTACGAGCAGTACTTC
CDR3 protein: CASSAEVEPYEQYF

clone size: -
D gene: -
J gene: TRBJ1-3
V gene: TRBV11-2
CDR3 DNA: TGTGCCAGCAGCTTAAATTCAGGGGTCGGTGGAAACACCATATATTTT
CDR3 protein: CASSLNSGVGGNTIYF

clone size: -
D gene: -
J gene: TRBJ2-7
V gene: TRBV20-1
CDR3 DNA: TGCAGTGCTAGAGCGGACGAGCAGTACTTC
CDR3 protein: CSARADEQYF

clone size: -
D gene: TRBD2
J gene: TRBJ2-3
V gene: TRBV10-2
CDR3 DNA: TGCGCCACCTTAGCGGGAGCTCGAGATACGCAGTATTTT
CDR3 protein: CATLAGARDTQYF

clone size: once
D gene: -
J gene: TRBJ2-1
V gene: TRBV29-1
CDR3 DNA: TGCAGCGTGGCCCTCGGGACCGTGTCCTACAATGAGCAGTTCTTC
CDR3 protein: CSVALGTVSYNEQFF

clone size: -
D gene: -
J gene: TRBJ1-3
V gene: TRBV27
CDR3 DNA: TGTGCCAGCAGTTTAAGGGACTTAGGGCAGGATGAGGGAAACACCATATATTTT
CDR3 protein: CASSLRDLGQDEGNTIYF

clone size: -
D gene: -
J gene: TRBJ2-3
V gene: TRBV12-5
CDR3 DNA: TGTGCTAGTGGTTTGAAGCCCACAGATACGCAGTATTTT
CDR3 protein: CASGLKPTDTQYF

clone size: once
D gene: -
J gene: TRBJ2-2
V gene: TRBV11-3
CDR3 DNA: TGTGCCAGCAGCGAGGGTACGAACACCGGGGAGCTGTTTTTT
CDR3 protein: CASSEGTNTGELFF

clone size: -
D gene: TRBD2
J gene: TRBJ2-7
V gene: TRBV6-5
CDR3 DNA: TGTGCCAGCAACCCCGGGACTAGCGGGAGGTTCGAGCAGTACTTC
CDR3 protein: CASNPGTSGRFEQYF

clone size: -
D gene: -
J gene: TRBJ1-1
V gene: TRBV18
CDR3 DNA: TGTGCCAGCTCACCGGAACCGGGGCTCCTGAACACTGAAGCTTTCTTT
CDR3 protein: CASSPEPGLLNTEAFF

clone size: -
D gene: TRBD2
J gene: TRBJ2-1
V gene: TRBV7-8
CDR3 DNA: TGTGCCAGCAGCTTATACGGACTAGCGGGAGGAAATGAGCAGTTCTTC
CDR3 protein: CASSLYGLAGGNEQFF

clone size: -
D gene: -
J gene: TRBJ2-3
V gene: TRBV29-1
CDR3 DNA: TGCAGTAGTGAGGTATTAGCTAGCACAGATACGCAGTATTTT
CDR3 protein: CSSEVLASTDTQYF

clone size: -
D gene: -
J gene: TRBJ1-1
V gene: TRBV7-2
CDR3 DNA: TGTGCCAGCAGCTTTGAAGGAAACACTGAAGCTTTCTTT
CDR3 protein: CASSFEGNTEAFF

clone size: -
D gene: -
J gene: TRBJ2-2
V gene: TRBV2
CDR3 DNA: TGTGCCAGCACTAAGACAAGGAACACCGGGGAGCTGTTTTTT
CDR3 protein: CASTKTRNTGELFF

clone size: -
D gene: TRBD1
J gene: TRBJ2-1
V gene: TRBV19
CDR3 DNA: TGTGCCAGTAGTGTGACAGGGATCTACAATGAGCAGTTCTTC
CDR3 protein: CASSVTGIYNEQFF

clone size: -
D gene: -
J gene: TRBJ1-5
V gene: TRBV6-1
CDR3 DNA: TGTGCCAGCATGGAAGAAGGATATAGCAATCAGCCCCAGCATTTT
CDR3 protein: CASMEEGYSNQPQHF

clone size: -
D gene: -
J gene: TRBJ1-2
V gene: TRBV9
CDR3 DNA: TGTGCCAGCAGCGTAGGCGGGGGTGACTATGGCTACACCTTC
CDR3 protein: CASSVGGGDYGYTF

clone size: -
D gene: TRBD2
J gene: TRBJ2-7
V gene: TRBV19
CDR3 DNA: TGTGCCAGTAGTATAGCGGGAGGGCCTTTGGACGAGCAGTACTTC
CDR3 protein: CASSIAGGPLDEQYF

clone size: once
D gene: -
J gene: TRBJ1-1
V gene: TRBV18
CDR3 DNA: TGTGCCAGCTCACCCTGGGGGGGCGGGACTGAAGCTTTCTTT
CDR3 protein: CASSPWGGGTEAFF

clone size: -
D gene: -
J gene: TRBJ1-5
V gene: TRBV4-1
CDR3 DNA: TGCGCCAGCAGCCAAGACCCAGGACAAAACCATCTACAGCCCCAGCATTTT
CDR3 protein: CASSQDPGQNHLQPQHF

clone size: -
D gene: -
J gene: TRBJ2-3
V gene: TRBV2
CDR3 DNA: TGTGCCAGCGAAGGAGGGACAGATACGCAGTATTTT
CDR3 protein: CASEGGTDTQYF

clone size: -
D gene: TRBD1
J gene: TRBJ1-5
V gene: TRBV6-1
CDR3 DNA: TGTGCCAGCAGTGAAGCTCGGACAGGGGTCCCTCAGCCCCAGCATTTT
CDR3 protein: CASSEARTGVPQPQHF

clone size: once
D gene: -
J gene: TRBJ1-1
V gene: TRBV6-5
CDR3 DNA: TGTGCCAGCAGCCCCGGGACATCGAACACTGAAGCTTTCTTT
CDR3 protein: CASSPGTSNTEAFF

clone size: few
D gene: -
J gene: TRBJ2-1
V gene: TRBV15
CDR3 DNA: TGTGCCACCAGCAGAGGGATGGGCAATGAGCAGTTCTTC
CDR3 protein: CATSRGMGNEQFF

clone size: -
D gene: TRBD2
J gene: TRBJ2-1
V gene: TRBV5-1
CDR3 DNA: TGCGCCAGCAGCTTGGGCGGGAGGAATAATGAGCAGTTCTTC
CDR3 protein: CASSLGGRNNEQFF

clone size: once
D gene: -
J gene: TRBJ1-2
V gene: TRBV11-2
CDR3 DNA: TGTGCCAGCAGCCCCCGTCACAGGGTTGGCGGCTACACCTTC
CDR3 protein: CASSPRHRVGGYTF

clone size: -
D gene: TRBD1
J gene: TRBJ1-5
V gene: TRBV28
CDR3 DNA: TGTGCCAGCAGGGGGGGACAGGTACACAATCAGCCCCAGCATTTT
CDR3 protein: CASRGGQVHNQPQHF

clone size: -
D gene: -
J gene: TRBJ1-1
V gene: TRBV10-3
CDR3 DNA: TGTGCCATCAGTGAGTCGAGGAACACTGAAGCTTTCTTT
CDR3 protein: CAISESRNTEAFF

clone size: -
D gene: -
J gene: TRBJ2-7
V gene: TRBV6-5
CDR3 DNA: TGTGCCAGCAGTGATCCGGGACCGCCCTACGAGCAGTACTTC
CDR3 protein: CASSDPGPPYEQYF

clone size: -
D gene: -
J gene: TRBJ1-5
V gene: TRBV6-1
CDR3 DNA: TGTACCACCGGGGGCGTTCCCAATCAGCCCCAGCATTTT
CDR3 protein: CTTGGVPNQPQHF

clone size: -
D gene: -
J gene: TRBJ1-1
V gene: TRBV30
CDR3 DNA: TGTGCCTGGACGGCAGGGAACATGAACACTGAAGCTTTCTTT
CDR3 protein: CAWTAGNMNTEAFF

clone size: -
D gene: TRBD2
J gene: TRBJ2-5
V gene: TRBV29-1
CDR3 DNA: TGCAGCGTTCCGGGAGGGCCGACGTACGAGACCCAGTACTTC
CDR3 protein: CSVPGGPTYETQYF

clone size: -
D gene: -
J gene: TRBJ2-1
V gene: TRBV13
CDR3 DNA: TGTGCCAGCAGCCCAAGGCGGACTTCCGGCTGGTACAATGAGCAGTTCTTC
CDR3 protein: CASSPRRTSGWYNEQFF